Here is one TCR beta chain with its context. The CDR3 contains 15 residues. Trimming cost V 4 bases and J 9 bases; bases outside gene matches: 14. The germline CDR1 and CDR2 sequences are SQVTM and ANQGSEA. The record originates from a study of CD8 T cells in Susac syndrome. Reverse transcription of about 0.45 to 1 ug RNA used random hexamers. Coverage of TCR beta CDR3 amplification by immunoSEQ multiplex PCR extended to 54 Vbeta and 13 Jbeta. TCRdb passed the immunoSEQ multiplex PCR reads through MiXCR, listing each CDR3 protein once. The sample includes 100,000 to 150,000 distinct CDR3 sequences, more than 90% of them seen just once.

The sequenced material came from CD4+ T cells from PBMCs. The source is a human donor in good health. This sequence joins TRBV29-1 and TRBJ1-2; 10 bases line up with TRBD1. CDR3 in amino acids: CSVGEPGQGSKRYTF. The DNA of the CDR3 is TGCAGCGTTGGTGAACCGGGACAGGGGTCTAAACGCTACACCTTC.